These T cell receptor beta chains were read from a single sample in a study of CD8+ T cells in alopecia areata. Data came from immunoSEQ multiplex PCR; TCRdb stores just in-frame clones and leaves some out. This sample has 150,000 to 200,000 clones, with about 63% found just once. This material consisted of CD4+ T cells sorted from blood, taken at week 0. These receptors all come from a human donor with alopecia areata. The CDR3 runs from the conserved cysteine through the conserved F or W. Fields, in order: clone size, J gene, D gene, V gene, CDR3 DNA, CDR3 protein. The D gene is left open where the match is weak. For some rows the clone size is stated as once, few or many, or as a class when expanded; others skip it.

- | TRBJ2-3 | - | TRBV9 | TGTGCCAGCAGCGTTGGCCGACAGACAAAGAACACAGATACGCAGTATTTT | CASSVGRQTKNTDTQYF
- | TRBJ2-3 | - | TRBV11-3 | TGTGCCAGCAGCTTTTACACAGATACGCAGTATTTT | CASSFYTDTQYF
- | TRBJ1-1 | - | TRBV30 | TGTGCCTGGAGTGTACTGGGGAACACTGAAGCTTTCTTT | CAWSVLGNTEAFF
- | TRBJ1-6 | - | TRBV7-8 | TGTGCCAGCAGCTTAGCTCAGGGCCACAATTCACCCCTCCACTTT | CASSLAQGHNSPLHF
- | TRBJ1-3 | - | TRBV11-2 | TGTGCCAGCAGCTTTGGCGGCCCCGGGTCCGGGGACACCATATATTTT | CASSFGGPGSGDTIYF
- | TRBJ2-3 | - | TRBV11-2 | TGTGCCAGCTACGGTCCGGGGTCCTCCACAGATACGCAGTATTTT | CASYGPGSSTDTQYF
- | TRBJ1-5 | - | TRBV5-6 | TGTGCCAGCAGCCGGGGGGATCAGCCCCAGCATTTT | CASSRGDQPQHF
once | TRBJ2-2 | - | TRBV29-1 | TGCAGCGTTGCCCAGGGAGTGTCCGGGGAGCTGTTTTTT | CSVAQGVSGELFF
- | TRBJ2-5 | - | TRBV29-1 | TGCAGCGTCAAGGGGGGGGCGGTGGAGACCCAGTACTTC | CSVKGGAVETQYF
- | TRBJ2-6 | - | TRBV9 | TGTGCCAGCAGCGTCTCAGTGGGGGCGACTGGGGCCAACGTCCTGACTTTC | CASSVSVGATGANVLTF
- | TRBJ2-5 | - | TRBV5-1 | TGCGCCAGCAGGGCGGATGGACACCAAGAGACCCAGTACTTC | CASRADGHQETQYF
- | TRBJ1-1 | - | TRBV20-1 | TGCAGTGCTAGGGGGGGGACTGAAGCTTTCTTT | CSARGGTEAFF
few | TRBJ2-2 | TRBD1 | TRBV12-5 | TGTGCTAGTGTTGACCGGGACAGGGAAACCGGGGAGCTGTTTTTT | CASVDRDRETGELFF
- | TRBJ2-1 | TRBD2 | TRBV30 | TGTGCCTGGAGTGTACGGGGAGGGGTGGTCTCCAATGAGCAGTTCTTC | CAWSVRGGVVSNEQFF
- | TRBJ1-6 | - | TRBV7-8 | TGTGCCAGCAGCTCGCTTTCCGGGGGCAATTCACCCCTCCACTTT | CASSSLSGGNSPLHF
- | TRBJ1-5 | - | TRBV14 | TGTGCCAGCAGCAAAACCACGAATCAGCCCCAGCATTTT | CASSKTTNQPQHF
- | TRBJ1-1 | - | TRBV10-2 | TGCGCCAGCAGTGAGTCGTGGGGCCTCATGAACACTGAAGCTTTCTTT | CASSESWGLMNTEAFF
- | TRBJ2-1 | - | TRBV29-1 | TGCAGCGTGACTACCCTTAGCTCCTACAATGAGCAGTTCTTC | CSVTTLSSYNEQFF
- | TRBJ2-7 | TRBD1 | TRBV29-1 | TGCAGCGTTGGGGACAGGGGGCCAGAAGAGCAGTACTTC | CSVGDRGPEEQYF
- | TRBJ1-6 | - | TRBV9 | TGTGCCAGCAGCGGGGAGCTGACGGCTTCACCCCTCCACTTT | CASSGELTASPLHF
- | TRBJ1-6 | - | TRBV2 | TGTGCCAGCAGTGACCTGGGGGATTCACCCCTCCACTTT | CASSDLGDSPLHF
few | TRBJ1-3 | TRBD1 | TRBV5-1 | TGCGCCAGCAGCTTGGGAAGGGGGCCCTCTGGAAACACCATATATTTT | CASSLGRGPSGNTIYF
- | TRBJ1-2 | - | TRBV27 | TGTGCCAGCAGTGCCCGGGCTAACTATGGCTACACCTTC | CASSARANYGYTF
- | TRBJ2-3 | - | TRBV11-3 | TGTGCCAGCAGCTTACGGCTGTCACGCGACACAGATACGCAGTATTTT | CASSLRLSRDTDTQYF
once | TRBJ1-1 | TRBD1 | TRBV5-1 | TGCGCCAGCAGCGCAGACAGGGTATGGAACACTGAAGCTTTCTTT | CASSADRVWNTEAFF
- | TRBJ2-1 | TRBD1 | TRBV19 | TGTGCCAGTAGTGTAGGGGGCGCAGGGAATGAGCAGTTCTTC | CASSVGGAGNEQFF
- | TRBJ1-6 | - | TRBV9 | TGTGCCAGCAGCGTAGAACTCGGTTCGGATAATTCACCCCTCCACTTT | CASSVELGSDNSPLHF
- | TRBJ2-1 | - | TRBV20-1 | TGCAGTGCTAGAGATTCCAATGAGCAGTTCTTC | CSARDSNEQFF